The 17 T cell receptor beta chains reported below all come from one sample, sequenced in a study of CD8 T cells in Susac syndrome (dated by TCRdb to between 2017 and 2020). The library came from the immunoSEQ multiplex PCR assay. RNA was extracted with the RNeasy kit and about 0.5 to 1 ug was reverse transcribed using random hexamers. The public reads were reanalyzed by TCRdb: fastp trimming at Q25, MiXCR alignment, in-frame beta chains only. CDR3 protein duplicates are merged, each entry listing the most common genes and DNA. The sample yields about 180,000 distinct CDR3 sequences; 85% to 95% were counted once. Less than 0.2% of the sample rests with the top ten. The sequencing input was CD8+ T cells from PBMCs. Receptors originate from a human donor with multiple sclerosis.

V and J are TRBV20-1 and TRBJ2-1; a weak D match, TRBD2 (6 bases). Germline lookup yields CDR1 DFQATT and CDR2 SNEGSKA (reference sequence). With 0 bases removed from V and 1 base from J, the gap between germline ends came to 13 bases. The CDR3 extends over 16 amino acids. The CDR3 DNA is TGCAGTGCTAGAGACGGCCGAGGGAGGTCCTACAATGAGCAGTTCTTC. This encodes CSARDGRGRSYNEQFF.

V gene TRBV27 combines with J gene TRBJ2-1; 10 nucleotides agree with TRBD1. Per the germline V gene, CDR1 is MNHEY and CDR2 is SMNVEV (reference sequence). This CDR3 has 13 residues. J lost 2 bases, V lost 8 bases, and 0 bases had no gene match. The CDR3 here is CASGQGAYNEQFF. The CDR3 DNA follows: TGTGCCAGCGGACAGGGGGCCTACAATGAGCAGTTCTTC.

V gene TRBV15 combines with J gene TRBJ2-5, with 9 bases lining up with TRBD2. Germline CDR1 and CDR2: LNHNV and YYDKDF (reference sequence). J lost 2 bases, V lost 6 bases, and 4 bases had no gene match. The CDR3 runs to 14 residues. The CDR3 region is CATSLAGTQETQYF. The CDR3 DNA sequence: TGTGCCACCAGTCTAGCGGGGACACAAGAGACCCAGTACTTC. Together with reference TRBV15 and TRBJ2-5, the CDR3 gives the full variable domain: DAMVIQNPRYQVTQFGKPVTLSCSQTLNHNVMYWYQQKSSQAPKLLFHYYDKDFNNEADTPDNFQSRRPNTSFCFLDIRSPGLGDTAMYLCATSLAGTQETQYFGPGTRLLVL.

The chain combines TRBV27 with TRBJ2-1, with a tentative D call TRBD1 (5 bases). The V gene's germline CDR1 is MNHEY and CDR2 SMNVEV (reference sequence). The germline V and J ends were trimmed by 1 base and 0 bases, with 10 bases remaining between them. CDR3 length: 16 residues. Written as DNA, the CDR3 is TGTGCCAGCAGTTTATTTGGGGCGAGCTCCTACAATGAGCAGTTCTTC. Translation: CASSLFGASSYNEQFF.

CDR3 in amino acids: CASSFPQTNYGYTF. The CDR3, as DNA: TGTGCCAGCAGCTTCCCCCAAACGAACTATGGCTACACCTTC. The V gene is TRBV5-6, the J gene TRBJ1-2; the D is unclear. Germline loops: CDR1 SGHDT, CDR2 YYEEEE. The CDR3 is 14 residues long. The V and J ends lost 2 bases and 2 bases respectively, with 10 bases between them.

The table lists this clonotype with a count of one. The CDR3 loop reads CSVEPAGGPVNEQFF. CDR3 in DNA: TGCAGCGTGGAGCCAGCGGGAGGGCCTGTCAATGAGCAGTTCTTC. J is TRBJ2-1 and V is TRBV29-1, with 10 nucleotides matching TRBD2. CDR3 length: 15 residues. The V and J ends lost 6 bases and 6 bases, in that order; junction bases with no gene match: 11. Germline loops: CDR1 SQVTM, CDR2 ANQGSEA.

The V gene is TRBV4-1, the J gene TRBJ2-1; 11 bases line up with TRBD2. CDR3 size: 18 residues. V lost 6 bases to trimming and J lost 6 bases; unmatched junction nucleotides: 16. Germline V lookup: CDR1 MGHRA, CDR2 YSYEKL. The CDR3 region is CASRKTAPLAGGLNEQFF. The CDR3, as DNA: TGCGCCAGCAGGAAGACAGCGCCCCTAGCGGGGGGCCTCAATGAGCAGTTCTTC.

The rearrangement links TRBV27 to TRBJ2-3; 10 bases fit TRBD1. CDR1 MNHEY and CDR2 SMNVEV come from the germline V gene (reference sequence). The junction had 4 bases not matched to a gene; V was cut back by 4 bases and J by 0 bases. CDR3 size: 16 residues. CDR3 residues: CASSSRQGASTDTQYF. The CDR3 DNA sequence: TGTGCCAGCAGTTCGCGACAGGGGGCTAGCACAGATACGCAGTATTTT.

The genes are TRBV12-3 or TRBV12-4 and TRBJ2-4; 12 bases match TRBD2. Trimming at V came to 5 bases and at J to 6 bases, leaving 8 bases not matched to a gene. This CDR3 has 16 residues. The CDR3 sequence: CASSARLAGEGNIQYF. CDR3 nucleotides: TGTGCCAGCAGTGCCCGACTAGCGGGAGAGGGAAACATTCAGTACTTC.

The chain carries TRBV10-1 and TRBJ2-3; D tentatively fits TRBD1 or TRBD2 (5 bases each). Deletions cut 8 bases from V and 7 bases from J, with 7 bases between. Germline CDR1 reads WNHNN; CDR2 reads SYGVQD (reference sequence). The CDR3 consists of 10 residues. This chain's CDR3 is CASRGHTQYF. CDR3 bases: TGCGCCAGCCGGGGACATACGCAGTATTTT.

The rearrangement joins TRBV27 to TRBJ2-7, with D perhaps given as TRBD1 or TRBD2 (5 bases each). The V end lost 8 bases, the J end lost 2 bases, and 22 bases lay between the germline ends. This CDR3 has 16 residues. Germline-derived CDR1 and CDR2 are MNHEY and SMNVEV (reference sequence). The CDR3 spells CASSLGLRGRTYEQYF. The CDR3 DNA is TGTGCCAGCTCCTTGGGTCTACGGGGCCGGACCTACGAGCAGTACTTC.

The genes are TRBV29-1 and TRBJ2-1; TRBD2 agrees at 13 bases. This CDR3 spans 15 amino acids. Germline CDR1 reads SQVTM; CDR2 reads ANQGSEA. The junction had 5 bases not matched to a gene; V was cut back by 7 bases and J by 2 bases. The DNA for the CDR3 is TGCAGCGCAACAGGACTAGCGGGGGCCTACAATGAGCAGTTCTTC. Protein: CSATGLAGAYNEQFF.

The chain uses TRBV9 and TRBJ2-6, with 7 bases that match TRBD2. CDR3 length: 17 residues. The germline gives CDR1 SGDLS, CDR2 YYNGEE. The J segment lost 0 bases and the V segment lost 0 bases, leaving 3 bases of the junction unmatched. CDR3 in DNA: TGTGCCAGCAGCGTAGGCGGCGGGAGCTCTGGGGCCAACGTCCTGACTTTC. It codes for CASSVGGGSSGANVLTF.

The rearrangement links TRBV4-1 to TRBJ2-7, with no clear D. The CDR3 is 15 residues long. V was cut by 0 bases and J by 5 bases, with 14 bases left in between. Germline lookup yields CDR1 MGHRA and CDR2 YSYEKL. The CDR3 sequence is CASSQERAAMDEQYF. In DNA, the CDR3 is TGCGCCAGCAGCCAAGAACGGGCGGCGATGGACGAGCAGTACTTC.

This clonotype was picked up one time. This chain links TRBV14 with TRBJ2-7; D is perhaps TRBD2 (6 bases). V lost 1 base and J lost 2, with 15 bases in between. Germline V gene data show CDR1 as SGHDN and CDR2 as FVKESK. The length of the CDR3 is 16 residues. Written as DNA, the CDR3 is TGTGCCAGCAGCCAAGTTTGGAGGGGCGTCCCCTACGAGCAGTACTTC. This codes for CASSQVWRGVPYEQYF.

V gene TRBV15 combines with J gene TRBJ2-1; 11 nucleotides line up with TRBD2. Germline V lookup: CDR1 LNHNV, CDR2 YYDKDF (reference sequence). This CDR3 contains 16 residues. Losses at the gene ends were 4 bases for V and 4 bases for J; bases not matched to a gene: 6. The CDR3 region has the DNA TGTGCCACCAGCAATCCTACTAGCGGGAGTTACAATGAGCAGTTCTTC. The encoded protein is CATSNPTSGSYNEQFF.

The rearrangement joins TRBV11-2 to TRBJ2-7; weak D call: TRBD2 (6 bases). The CDR3 spans 14 residues. V gave up 1 base and J gave up 6 bases, with 13 bases separating them. CDR1 and CDR2 from the germline V gene are SGHAT and FQNNGV. The DNA of the CDR3 is TGTGCCAGCAGCTTAGTCTTAGGAGGGGTCGAGCAGTACTTC. It is translated as CASSLVLGGVEQYF. The full variable domain, in which reference TRBV11-2 and TRBJ2-7 provide the parts outside the CDR3, is EAGVAQSPRYKIIEKRQSVAFWCNPISGHATLYWYQQILGQGPKLLIQFQNNGVVDDSQLPKDRFSAERLKGVDSTLKIQPAKLEDSAVYLCASSLVLGGVEQYFGPGTRLTVT.